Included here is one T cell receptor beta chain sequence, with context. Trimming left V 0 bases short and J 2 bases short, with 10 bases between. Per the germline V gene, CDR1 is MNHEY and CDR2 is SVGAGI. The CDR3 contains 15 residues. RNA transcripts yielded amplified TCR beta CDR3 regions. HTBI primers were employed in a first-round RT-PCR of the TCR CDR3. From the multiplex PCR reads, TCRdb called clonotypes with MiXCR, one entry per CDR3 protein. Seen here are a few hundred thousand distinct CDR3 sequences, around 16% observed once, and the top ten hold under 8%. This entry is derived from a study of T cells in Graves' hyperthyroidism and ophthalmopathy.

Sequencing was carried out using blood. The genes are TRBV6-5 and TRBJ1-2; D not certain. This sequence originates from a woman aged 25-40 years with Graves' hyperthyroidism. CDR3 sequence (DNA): TGTGCCAGCAGTTACTCGGCAGACCAGAACTATGGCTACACCTTC. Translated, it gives CASSYSADQNYGYTF.